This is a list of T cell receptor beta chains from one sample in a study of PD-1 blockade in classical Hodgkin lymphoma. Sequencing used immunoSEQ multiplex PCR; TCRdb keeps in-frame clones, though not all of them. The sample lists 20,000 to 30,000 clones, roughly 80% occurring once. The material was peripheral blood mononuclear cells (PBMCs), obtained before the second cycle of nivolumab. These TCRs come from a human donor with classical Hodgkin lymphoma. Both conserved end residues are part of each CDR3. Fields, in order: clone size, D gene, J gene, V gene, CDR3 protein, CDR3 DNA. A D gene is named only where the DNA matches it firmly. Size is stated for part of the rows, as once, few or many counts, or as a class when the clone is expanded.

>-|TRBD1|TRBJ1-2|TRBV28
CASSLGTVYGYTF
TGTGCCAGCAGTTTGGGGACAGTCTATGGCTACACCTTC
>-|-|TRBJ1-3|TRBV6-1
CASSTGFSSGNTIYF
TGTGCCAGCAGTACAGGCTTTTCCTCTGGAAACACCATATATTTT
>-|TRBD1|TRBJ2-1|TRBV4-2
CASSLVGQGSYNEQFF
TGTGCCAGCAGCCTAGTGGGACAGGGCTCTTACAATGAGCAGTTCTTC
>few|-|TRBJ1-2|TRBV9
CASTRDSRALANYGYTF
TGTGCCAGCACCCGCGATAGTAGGGCCCTAGCTAACTATGGCTACACCTTC
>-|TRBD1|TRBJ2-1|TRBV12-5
CASGKLTGGGYNEQFF
TGTGCTAGTGGTAAATTGACAGGGGGTGGCTACAATGAGCAGTTCTTC
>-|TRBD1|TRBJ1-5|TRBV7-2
CASSRRGRDQPQHF
TGTGCCAGCAGCCGCAGGGGGCGCGATCAGCCCCAGCATTTT
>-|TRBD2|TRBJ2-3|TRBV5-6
CASSLDLAGFWSHTDTQYF
TGTGCCAGCAGCTTGGACCTAGCGGGGTTTTGGTCCCACACAGATACGCAGTATTTT
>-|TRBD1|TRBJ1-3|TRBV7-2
CASSTGGGGVGNTIYF
TGTGCCAGCAGCACAGGGGGGGGCGGTGTCGGAAACACCATATATTTT
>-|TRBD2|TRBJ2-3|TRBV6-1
CASSRLAEGTDTQYF
TGTGCCAGCAGTCGACTAGCGGAGGGGACAGATACGCAGTATTTT
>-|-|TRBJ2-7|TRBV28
CASSGTIALYEQYF
TGTGCCAGCAGCGGCACTATCGCATTGTACGAGCAGTACTTC
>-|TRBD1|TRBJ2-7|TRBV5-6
CASSFVTGGDYEQYF
TGTGCCAGCAGCTTCGTTACAGGGGGCGATTACGAGCAGTACTTC
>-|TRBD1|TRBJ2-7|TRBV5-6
CASSPDRTYEQYF
TGTGCCAGCAGCCCGGACAGGACCTACGAGCAGTACTTC
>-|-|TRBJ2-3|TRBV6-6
CASRRSTDTQYF
TGTGCCAGCAGGCGGTCGACAGATACGCAGTATTTT
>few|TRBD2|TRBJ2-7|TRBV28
CASSSMDILAGLAADYEQYF
TGTGCCAGCAGTTCCATGGATATCCTCGCAGGACTAGCGGCGGACTACGAGCAGTACTTC
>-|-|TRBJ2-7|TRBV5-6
CASNTGGSAYEQYF
TGTGCCAGCAACACGGGCGGATCAGCTTACGAGCAGTACTTC
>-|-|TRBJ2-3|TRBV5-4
CASSFQGLLSTDTQYF
TGTGCCAGCAGCTTCCAGGGGTTGTTGAGCACAGATACGCAGTATTTT
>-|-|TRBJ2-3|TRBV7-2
CASSSTTGRVTQYF
TGTGCCAGCAGCTCAACCACAGGGAGGGTTACGCAGTATTTT
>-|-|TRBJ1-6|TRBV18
CASSPHYNSPLHF
TGTGCCAGCTCGCCCCATTATAATTCACCCCTCCACTTT
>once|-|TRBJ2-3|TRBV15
CATRRGSDTQYF
TGTGCCACAAGACGGGGGTCGGATACGCAGTATTTT
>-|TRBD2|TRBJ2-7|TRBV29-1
CSVSGGVSYEQYF
TGCAGCGTGAGCGGGGGGGTCTCCTACGAGCAGTACTTC
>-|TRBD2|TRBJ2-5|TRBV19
CASSIGLAGGQETQYF
TGTGCCAGTAGTATAGGGCTAGCGGGGGGTCAAGAGACCCAGTACTTC
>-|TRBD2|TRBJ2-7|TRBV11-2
CASSLVRLAGGRYEQYF
TGTGCCAGCAGCTTAGTAAGACTAGCGGGGGGGCGGTACGAGCAGTACTTC
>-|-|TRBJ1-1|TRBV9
CASSVRDKNTEAFF
TGTGCCAGCAGCGTCCGGGACAAGAACACTGAAGCTTTCTTT
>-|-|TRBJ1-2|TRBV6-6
CASRGTTSGPNYGYTF
TGTGCCAGCAGGGGTACTACAAGCGGCCCTAACTATGGCTACACCTTC
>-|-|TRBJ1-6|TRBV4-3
CASSQGVGLNSPLHF
TGCGCCAGCAGCCAAGGGGTAGGGCTCAATTCACCCCTCCACTTT
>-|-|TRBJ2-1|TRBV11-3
CASSLEGHMDEQFF
TGTGCCAGCAGCTTAGAGGGGCATATGGATGAGCAGTTCTTC
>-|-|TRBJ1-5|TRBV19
CASSSPSEGSNQPQHF
TGTGCCAGTAGTAGCCCCAGTGAGGGAAGCAATCAGCCCCAGCATTTT
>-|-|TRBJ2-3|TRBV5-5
CASSLAGDTQYF
TGTGCCAGCAGCTTGGCGGGGGATACGCAGTATTTT
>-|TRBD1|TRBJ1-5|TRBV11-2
CASSQGVFSNQPQHF
TGTGCCAGCAGCCAGGGGGTGTTTAGCAATCAGCCCCAGCATTTT
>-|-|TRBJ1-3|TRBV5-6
CASSLRRDLGRGGNTIYF
TGTGCCAGCAGCCTCCGCCGGGACCTTGGGCGAGGTGGAAACACCATATATTTT
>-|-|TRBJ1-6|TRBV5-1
CASSPDGPDNSPLHF
TGCGCCAGCAGCCCCGACGGGCCCGATAATTCACCCCTCCACTTT
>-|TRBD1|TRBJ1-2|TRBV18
CASSPEQGPSYTF
TGTGCCAGCTCACCAGAACAGGGGCCTAGCTACACCTTC
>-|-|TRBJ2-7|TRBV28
CASSLKGFTYEQYF
TGTGCCAGCAGTTTAAAGGGCTTCACCTACGAGCAGTACTTC